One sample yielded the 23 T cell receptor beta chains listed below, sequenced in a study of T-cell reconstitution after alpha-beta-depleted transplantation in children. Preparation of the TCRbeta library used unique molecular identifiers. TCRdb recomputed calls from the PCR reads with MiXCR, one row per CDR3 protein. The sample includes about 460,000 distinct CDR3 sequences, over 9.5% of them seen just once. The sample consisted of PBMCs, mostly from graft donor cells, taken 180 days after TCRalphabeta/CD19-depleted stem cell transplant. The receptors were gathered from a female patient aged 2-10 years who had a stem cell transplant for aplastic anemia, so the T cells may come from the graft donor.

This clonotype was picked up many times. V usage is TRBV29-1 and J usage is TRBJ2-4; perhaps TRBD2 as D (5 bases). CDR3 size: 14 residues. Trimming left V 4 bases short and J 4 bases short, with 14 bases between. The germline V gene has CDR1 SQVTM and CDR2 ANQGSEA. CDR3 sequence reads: CSVGSPRGKNIQYF. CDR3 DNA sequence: TGCAGCGTTGGATCCCCACGGGGAAAAAACATTCAGTACTTC.

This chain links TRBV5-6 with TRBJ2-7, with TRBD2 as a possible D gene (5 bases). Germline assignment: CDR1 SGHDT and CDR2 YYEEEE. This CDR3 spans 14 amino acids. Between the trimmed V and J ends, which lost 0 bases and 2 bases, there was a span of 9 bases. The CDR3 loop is CASSLDGSAYEQYF. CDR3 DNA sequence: TGTGCCAGCAGCTTGGATGGGAGCGCCTACGAGCAGTACTTC.

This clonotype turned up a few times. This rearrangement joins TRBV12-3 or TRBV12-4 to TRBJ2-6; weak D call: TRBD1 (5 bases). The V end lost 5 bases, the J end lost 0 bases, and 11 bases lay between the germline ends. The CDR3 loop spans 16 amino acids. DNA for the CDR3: TGTGCCAGCAGTCCAGGGTACGGCTCTGGGGCCAACGTCCTGACTTTC. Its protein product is CASSPGYGSGANVLTF.

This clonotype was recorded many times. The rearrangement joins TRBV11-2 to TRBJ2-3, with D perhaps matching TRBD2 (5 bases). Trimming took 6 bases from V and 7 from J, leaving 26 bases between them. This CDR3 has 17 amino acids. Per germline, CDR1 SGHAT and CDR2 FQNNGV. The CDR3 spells CASRLGWAELPGNTQYF. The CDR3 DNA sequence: TGTGCCAGCAGGTTGGGGTGGGCGGAGCTACCGGGGAATACGCAGTATTTT.

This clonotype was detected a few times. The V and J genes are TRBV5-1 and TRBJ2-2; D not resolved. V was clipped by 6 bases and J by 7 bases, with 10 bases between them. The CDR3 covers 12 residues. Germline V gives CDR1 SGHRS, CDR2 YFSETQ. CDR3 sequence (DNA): TGCGCCAGCAACGTGGATCTCGGGGAGCTGTTTTTT. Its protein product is CASNVDLGELFF.

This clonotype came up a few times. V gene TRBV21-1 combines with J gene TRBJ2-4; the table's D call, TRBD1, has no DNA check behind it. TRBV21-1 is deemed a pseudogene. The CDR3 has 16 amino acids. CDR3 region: CASSVPGRIAKNIQYF. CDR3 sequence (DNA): TGTGCCAGCAGCGTCCCGGGACGTATAGCCAAAAACATTCAGTACTTC.

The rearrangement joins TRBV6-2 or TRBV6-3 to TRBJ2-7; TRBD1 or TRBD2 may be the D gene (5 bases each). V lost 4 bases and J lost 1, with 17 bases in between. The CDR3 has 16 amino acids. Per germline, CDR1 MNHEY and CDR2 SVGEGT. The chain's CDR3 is CASSSRGQGLSYEQYV. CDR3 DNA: TGTGCCAGCAGTTCGAGGGGCCAAGGTCTATCCTACGAGCAGTACGTC.

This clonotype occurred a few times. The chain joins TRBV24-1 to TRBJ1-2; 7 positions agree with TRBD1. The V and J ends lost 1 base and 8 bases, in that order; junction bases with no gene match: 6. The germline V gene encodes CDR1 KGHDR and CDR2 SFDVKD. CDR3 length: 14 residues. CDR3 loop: CATSDFRQGIGYTF. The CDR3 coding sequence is TGTGCCACCAGTGATTTCCGACAGGGAATCGGCTACACCTTC.

CDR3 coding DNA: TGTGCCAGCAGCATAGGGACTACCGGCGGTGAGCAGTTCTTC. Translating it yields CASSIGTTGGEQFF. The rearrangement uses TRBV7-3 and TRBJ2-1; 7 nucleotides agree with TRBD2. Germline assignment: CDR1 SGHTA and CDR2 FQGTGA. V shed 5 bases, J shed 9 bases, and the junction held 10 bases outside the gene matches. This CDR3 region has 14 residues.

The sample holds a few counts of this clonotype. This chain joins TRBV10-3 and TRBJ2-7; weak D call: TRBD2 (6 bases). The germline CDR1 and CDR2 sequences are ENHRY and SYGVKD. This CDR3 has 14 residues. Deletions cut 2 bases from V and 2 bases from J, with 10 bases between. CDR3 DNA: TGTGCCATCAGTGAGCTGGGACTGGCCTACGAGCAGTACTTC. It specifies CAISELGLAYEQYF.

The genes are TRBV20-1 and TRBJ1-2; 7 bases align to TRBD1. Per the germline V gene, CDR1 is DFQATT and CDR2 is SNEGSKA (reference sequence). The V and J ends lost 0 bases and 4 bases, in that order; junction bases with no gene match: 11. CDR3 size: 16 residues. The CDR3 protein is CSARDFEGARIYGYTF. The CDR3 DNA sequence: TGCAGTGCTAGAGATTTCGAGGGGGCGCGGATCTATGGCTACACCTTC.

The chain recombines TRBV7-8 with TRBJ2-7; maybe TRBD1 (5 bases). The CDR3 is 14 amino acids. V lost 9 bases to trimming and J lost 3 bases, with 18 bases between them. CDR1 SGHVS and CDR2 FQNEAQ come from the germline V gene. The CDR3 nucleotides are TGTGCCAGTTCCCCGACAGATCTTTTCTACGAGCAGTACGTC. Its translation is CASSPTDLFYEQYV.

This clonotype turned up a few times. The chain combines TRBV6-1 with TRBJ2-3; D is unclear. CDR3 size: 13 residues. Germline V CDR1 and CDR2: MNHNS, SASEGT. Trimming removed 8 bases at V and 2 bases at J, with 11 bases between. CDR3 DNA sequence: TGTGCCAGCTCTCTCATCCCCACAGATACGCAGTATTTT. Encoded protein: CASSLIPTDTQYF.

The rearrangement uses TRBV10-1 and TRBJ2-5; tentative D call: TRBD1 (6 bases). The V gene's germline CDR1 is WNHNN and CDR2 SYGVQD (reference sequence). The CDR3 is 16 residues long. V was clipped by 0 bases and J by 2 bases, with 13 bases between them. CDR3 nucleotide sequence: TGCGCCAGCAGTGAGTCGAAGGGTAGGGGGCAAGAGACCCAGTACTTC. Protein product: CASSESKGRGQETQYF.

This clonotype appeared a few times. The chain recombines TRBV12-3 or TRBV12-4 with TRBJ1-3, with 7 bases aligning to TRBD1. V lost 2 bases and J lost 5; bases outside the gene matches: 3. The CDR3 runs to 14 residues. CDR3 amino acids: CASSLSTGRNTIYF. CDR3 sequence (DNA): TGTGCCAGCAGTTTATCGACAGGGAGAAACACCATATATTTT.

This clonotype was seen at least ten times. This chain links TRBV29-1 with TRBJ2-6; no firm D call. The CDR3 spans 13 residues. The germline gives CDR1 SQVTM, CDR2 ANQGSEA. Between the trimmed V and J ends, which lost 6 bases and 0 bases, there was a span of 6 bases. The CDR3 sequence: CSVASSGANVLTF. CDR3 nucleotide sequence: TGCAGCGTCGCTAGCTCTGGGGCCAACGTCCTGACTTTC.

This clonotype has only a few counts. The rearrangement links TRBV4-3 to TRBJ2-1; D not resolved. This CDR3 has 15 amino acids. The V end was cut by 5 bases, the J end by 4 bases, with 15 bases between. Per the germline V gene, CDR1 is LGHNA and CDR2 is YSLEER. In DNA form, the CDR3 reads TGCGCCAGCAGCTCGGAAGAGGACCCATACAATGAGCAGTTCTTC. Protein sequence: CASSSEEDPYNEQFF.

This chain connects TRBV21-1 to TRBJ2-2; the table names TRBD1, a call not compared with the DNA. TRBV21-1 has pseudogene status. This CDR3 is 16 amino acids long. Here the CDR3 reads CASSTGQGGNTGELFF. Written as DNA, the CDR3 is TGTGCCAGCAGCACGGGACAGGGGGGAAACACCGGGGAGCTGTTTTTT.

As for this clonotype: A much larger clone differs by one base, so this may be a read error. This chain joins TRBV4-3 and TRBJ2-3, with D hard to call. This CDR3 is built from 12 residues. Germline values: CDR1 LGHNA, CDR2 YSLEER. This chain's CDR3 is CASSTSTDTQYF. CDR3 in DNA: TGTGCCAGCAGCACCTCCACAGATACGCAGTATTTT.

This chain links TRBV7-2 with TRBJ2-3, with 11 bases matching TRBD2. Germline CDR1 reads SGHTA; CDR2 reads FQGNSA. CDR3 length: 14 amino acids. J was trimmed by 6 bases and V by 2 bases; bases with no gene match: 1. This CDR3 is CASSLIAGGDTQYF. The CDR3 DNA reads TGTGCCAGCAGCTTAATAGCGGGAGGGGATACGCAGTATTTT.

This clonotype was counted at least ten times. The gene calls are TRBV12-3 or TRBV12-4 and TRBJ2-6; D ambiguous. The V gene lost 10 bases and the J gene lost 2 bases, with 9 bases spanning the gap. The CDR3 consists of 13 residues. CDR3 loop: CATLPPGANVLTF. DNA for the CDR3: TGTGCCACCCTCCCCCCTGGGGCCAACGTCCTGACTTTC.

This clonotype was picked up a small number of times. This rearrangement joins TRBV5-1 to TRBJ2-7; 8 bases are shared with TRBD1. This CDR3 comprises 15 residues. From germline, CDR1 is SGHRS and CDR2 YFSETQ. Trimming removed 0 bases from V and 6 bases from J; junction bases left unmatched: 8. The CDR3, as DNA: TGCGCCAGCAGCTTGGAGCCAGGGGGCGCCGGCGAGCAGTACTTC. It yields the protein CASSLEPGGAGEQYF.

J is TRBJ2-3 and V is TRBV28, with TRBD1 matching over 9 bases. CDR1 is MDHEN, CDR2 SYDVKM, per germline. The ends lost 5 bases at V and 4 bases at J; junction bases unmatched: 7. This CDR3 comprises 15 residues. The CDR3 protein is CASSLWDREADTQYF. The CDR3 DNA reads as TGTGCCAGCAGTCTCTGGGACAGGGAGGCAGATACGCAGTATTTT.